The 23 T cell receptor beta chains in this list originate from one sample, sequenced in a study of T cell changes during pregnancy in multiple sclerosis. The repertoire was sequenced with immunoSEQ multiplex PCR; TCRdb's copy has only in-frame clones and lacks some. The sample contains over 45,000 clones, 88% of which appear only once. The sample consisted of CD4+ T cells from peripheral blood mononuclear cells, taken in the third trimester of pregnancy. These receptors all come from a female donor with multiple sclerosis, enrolled in a pregnancy study.

This chain connects TRBV9 to TRBJ1-1; the D gene is possibly TRBD1 (6 bases). Germline CDR1 and CDR2: SGDLS and YYNGEE. The CDR3 has 14 residues. Trimming removed 3 bases from V and 7 bases from J, with 16 bases in between. CDR3 nucleotide sequence: TGTGCCAGCAGCGGTACAGGGCTGGGGGTTGAAGCTTTCTTT. It codes for CASSGTGLGVEAFF.

The chain couples TRBV6-1 to TRBJ1-5, with TRBD1 matching over 12 bases. From germline, CDR1 is MNHNS and CDR2 SASEGT. This CDR3 contains 15 residues. The trim removed 4 bases at V and 5 bases at J, leaving 3 bases unmatched. The CDR3 protein is CASSGGQGADQPQHF. DNA for the CDR3: TGTGCCAGCAGTGGGGGACAGGGGGCTGATCAGCCCCAGCATTTT.

This chain joins TRBV19 and TRBJ2-3, with D possibly TRBD2 on 5 matching bases. The germline CDR1 and CDR2 sequences are LNHDA and SQIVND (reference sequence). The V end lost 2 bases, the J end lost 2 bases, and 14 bases lay between the germline ends. The CDR3 runs to 16 residues. The CDR3 coding sequence is TGTGCCAGTAGTATACATCTCGGGGTTCCCACAGATACGCAGTATTTT. Translation: CASSIHLGVPTDTQYF.

This sequence joins TRBV6-1 and TRBJ1-3; D perhaps matches TRBD1 (5 bases). Germline V gene data show CDR1 as MNHNS and CDR2 as SASEGT. This CDR3 has 15 residues. Trimming removed 6 bases from V and 0 bases from J, with 12 bases in between. For the CDR3, the DNA is TGTGCCAGCAGCCCACAGGAACTCTCTGGAAACACCATATATTTT. It is translated as CASSPQELSGNTIYF.

The chain is built from TRBV6-5 and TRBJ1-3; maybe TRBD1 (5 bases). This CDR3 has 14 residues. Germline loops: CDR1 MNHEY, CDR2 SVGAGI. V lost 6 bases, J lost 1 base, and 10 bases lay in between. CDR3 nucleotides: TGTGCCAGCAGCGCGGGGGGATCTGGAAACACCATATATTTT. Encoded protein: CASSAGGSGNTIYF.

The chain carries TRBV2 and TRBJ1-5; no clear D gene. The CDR3 has 14 amino acids. The V gene's germline CDR1 is SNHLY and CDR2 FYNNEI. Trimming took off 3 bases at V and 3 bases at J, with 9 bases between the two ends. CDR3 sequence (DNA): TGTGCCAGCAGTGACCGGGAGGCCAATCAGCCCCAGCATTTT. Its protein product is CASSDREANQPQHF.

The chain has TRBV7-9 and TRBJ1-5, with unresolved D. The germline CDR1 and CDR2 sequences are SEHNR and FQNEAQ (reference sequence). There are 13 residues in the CDR3. Trimming pared 6 bases from V and 7 bases from J, leaving 13 bases between. The CDR3 DNA is TGTGCCAGCAGTCGAGAAATGTCACAGCCCCAGCATTTT. It codes for CASSREMSQPQHF.

This clone appeared a single time. The J gene is TRBJ2-3, the V gene TRBV9; the D gene is possibly TRBD1 (5 bases). The CDR3 is made up of 16 amino acids. The germline CDR1 and CDR2 sequences are SGDLS and YYNGEE. The V and J ends lost 1 base and 5 bases respectively, with 17 bases between them. The CDR3 sequence is CASSVFSDTTRDTQYF. For the CDR3, the DNA is TGTGCCAGCAGCGTATTTTCGGACACTACCCGAGATACGCAGTATTTT.

V usage is TRBV6-1 and J usage is TRBJ1-4; the match to TRBD1 covers 7 bases. V was pared by 2 bases and J by 0 bases, with 6 bases of the junction left unmatched. Germline V gene lookup returns CDR1 MNHNS and CDR2 SASEGT. This CDR3 contains 17 residues. CDR3 coding DNA: TGTGCCAGCAGTGAAAGGGACAGAAGAGCAACTAATGAAAAACTGTTTTTT. Translated: CASSERDRRATNEKLFF.

The chain combines TRBV7-2 with TRBJ1-1, with D perhaps matching TRBD1 (5 bases). Germline V lookup: CDR1 SGHTA, CDR2 FQGNSA. V was pared by 2 bases and J by 5 bases, with 9 bases between. The CDR3 is 13 amino acids. The CDR3 reads CASSLRQSTEAFF. The CDR3 nucleotides read TGTGCCAGCAGCTTAAGACAGAGTACTGAAGCTTTCTTT.

This chain uses TRBV7-2 with TRBJ2-7, with D hard to call. CDR1 SGHTA and CDR2 FQGNSA come from the germline V gene. V was shortened by 4 bases and J by 3 bases, with 4 bases between the two germline ends. This CDR3 region has 11 residues. In DNA form, the CDR3 reads TGTGCCAGCAGCTCCCACTACGAGCAGTACTTC. Amino acid sequence: CASSSHYEQYF.

This chain connects TRBV25-1 to TRBJ2-3, with TRBD2 as a possible D gene (5 bases). This CDR3 has 15 amino acids. Germline-derived CDR1 and CDR2 are MGHDK and SYGVNS. Trimming pared 5 bases from V and 1 base from J, leaving 13 bases between. The CDR3 is CASSNRARGTDTQYF. For the CDR3, the DNA is TGTGCCAGCAGTAATAGGGCGCGGGGCACAGATACGCAGTATTTT.

This clone came up once. The V gene is TRBV7-9, the J gene TRBJ2-2, with 10 bases that match TRBD2. Germline loops: CDR1 SEHNR, CDR2 FQNEAQ (reference sequence). V trimming: 6 bases; J trimming: 4 bases; junction bases outside the gene matches: 5. The CDR3 is 15 residues long. Here the CDR3 reads CASRPRTSGTGELFF. CDR3 DNA: TGTGCCAGCAGACCACGGACTAGCGGCACCGGGGAGCTGTTTTTT.

This sequence joins TRBV7-2 and TRBJ2-5; TRBD1 agrees at 7 bases. The germline CDR1 and CDR2 sequences are SGHTA and FQGNSA. The length of the CDR3 is 18 residues. V shed 0 bases, J shed 7 bases, and the junction held 17 bases outside the gene matches. CDR3 bases: TGTGCCAGCAGCTTAGCCCCCACGACAGGGATGTTTCGGGGGACCCAGTACTTC. Translating gives CASSLAPTTGMFRGTQYF. The variable domain in full, with the rest retrieved from reference TRBV7-2 and TRBJ2-5, is GAGVSQSPSNKVTEKGKDVELRCDPISGHTALYWYRQSLGQGLEFLIYFQGNSAPDKSGLPSDRFSAERTGGSVSTLTIQRTQQEDSAVYLCASSLAPTTGMFRGTQYFGPGTRLLVL.

The J gene is TRBJ1-1, the V gene TRBV2; 7 positions agree with TRBD1. Trimming at V came to 10 bases and at J to 1 base, leaving 6 bases not matched to a gene. Germline assignment: CDR1 SNHLY and CDR2 FYNNEI. The CDR3 contains 13 residues. The CDR3 DNA reads TGTGCCACTCACAGGGACAGGAACACTGAAGCTTTCTTT. Translating gives CATHRDRNTEAFF.

The rearrangement joins TRBV29-1 to TRBJ2-5; weak D call: TRBD1 (5 bases). This CDR3 is 11 amino acids long. V dropped 8 bases and J dropped 8 bases, with 15 bases sitting between them. Germline V gene data show CDR1 as SQVTM and CDR2 as ANQGSEA. The CDR3 reads CSKQIQGTQYF. The CDR3 nucleotides read TGCAGCAAACAAATCCAGGGTACCCAGTACTTC.

This clone was picked up one time. This sequence joins TRBV19 and TRBJ1-1; D gene ambiguous. CDR3 length: 15 amino acids. V lost 6 bases to trimming and J lost 3 bases, with 17 bases between them. CDR1 and CDR2 from the germline V gene are LNHDA and SQIVND (reference sequence). Here the CDR3 reads CASRRFTGIYTEAFF. CDR3 nucleotides: TGTGCCAGTAGGCGCTTTACCGGGATATACACTGAAGCTTTCTTT.

The V call is TRBV30, the J call TRBJ2-1; maybe TRBD1 (6 bases). The CDR3 is made up of 13 amino acids. Germline values: CDR1 GTSNPN, CDR2 SVGIG (reference sequence). V dropped 3 bases and J dropped 9 bases, with 15 bases sitting between them. The CDR3 protein is CAWRRQGRSEQFF. The CDR3 DNA reads TGTGCCTGGAGACGTCAGGGGCGAAGTGAGCAGTTCTTC.

The rearrangement joins TRBV7-9 to TRBJ2-5, with D tentatively TRBD1 (6 bases). Trimming took off 5 bases at V and 5 bases at J, with 24 bases between the two ends. Germline loops: CDR1 SEHNR, CDR2 FQNEAQ (reference sequence). This CDR3 spans 17 amino acids. The CDR3 DNA sequence: TGTGCCAGCAGCCCTGGGGGCAGGGGCCCCGGCGGGGAGACCCAGTACTTC. Its translation is CASSPGGRGPGGETQYF.

This chain links TRBV5-1 with TRBJ1-5; no clear D gene. The V gene lost 2 bases and the J gene lost 5 bases, with 8 bases spanning the gap. The CDR3 contains 13 residues. In germline, CDR1 is SGHRS, CDR2 YFSETQ. CDR3 sequence reads: CASSFIGDQPQHF. CDR3 sequence (DNA): TGCGCCAGCAGCTTTATCGGGGATCAGCCCCAGCATTTT.

The chain recombines TRBV27 with TRBJ2-1, with TRBD1 matching 8 bases. This CDR3 has 16 residues. Per the germline V gene, CDR1 is MNHEY and CDR2 is SMNVEV (reference sequence). V lost 4 bases to trimming and J lost 1 base; unmatched junction nucleotides: 6. The CDR3 protein is CASSSQGAHSYNEQFF. In nucleotides, the CDR3 is TGTGCCAGCAGTTCCCAGGGGGCTCATTCCTACAATGAGCAGTTCTTC.

The chain carries TRBV30 and TRBJ1-1; D gene ambiguous. Trimming took 0 bases from V and 1 from J, leaving 9 bases between them. CDR1 is GTSNPN and CDR2 is SVGIG in the germline V gene (reference sequence). The CDR3 consists of 14 residues. The DNA for the CDR3 is TGTGCCTGGAGTGTGATACAGAGGAACACTGAAGCTTTCTTT. The encoded protein is CAWSVIQRNTEAFF.

The chain has TRBV5-1 and TRBJ2-3, with 7 bases matching TRBD2. V lost 2 bases, J lost 5 bases, and 5 bases stayed unmatched. CDR1 is SGHRS, CDR2 YFSETQ, per germline. This CDR3 has 14 amino acids. The chain's CDR3 is CASSFGSSGDTQYF. DNA for the CDR3: TGCGCCAGCAGCTTCGGGTCTAGCGGAGATACGCAGTATTTT. Looking up the rest from reference TRBV5-1 and TRBJ2-3 gives the full variable domain: KAGVTQTPRYLIKTRGQQVTLSCSPISGHRSVSWYQQTPGQGLQFLFEYFSETQRNKGNFPGRFSGRQFSNSRSEMNVSTLELGDSALYLCASSFGSSGDTQYFGPGTRLTVL.